A selection of T cell receptor beta chains follows, all from one sample in a study of CD8+ T cells in alopecia areata. Method: immunoSEQ multiplex PCR; TCRdb's copy keeps in-frame clones and lacks some. The sample has 200,000 to 250,000 clones; about three fifths are singletons. The material was CD4+ T cells sorted from blood, obtained at week 4, from a patient treated with tofacitinib. The receptors here all came from a human donor with alopecia areata. Both conserved end residues are part of each CDR3. Fields, in order: V gene, D gene, J gene, clone size, CDR3 DNA, CDR3 protein. The D gene is left open where the match is weak. A row's size may be missing; if present it is once, few, many or a size class.

>TRBV30|TRBD2|TRBJ2-1|NA
TGTGCCTGTCTAGCGGGGGGAGCCTACAATGAGCAGTTCTTC
CACLAGGAYNEQFF
>TRBV4-3|TRBD1|TRBJ1-6|NA
TGCGCCAGCAGCCAAGAGGGTCCCGGACAGGGGTATAATTCACCCCTCCACTTT
CASSQEGPGQGYNSPLHF
>TRBV2|TRBD1|TRBJ1-6|NA
TGTGCCAGCAGTGAGGACAGGGCTCGATCACCCCTCCACTTT
CASSEDRARSPLHF
>TRBV5-6|NA|TRBJ2-5|NA
TGTGCCAGCAGCTTGGGAGTTATAGCTCAAGAGACCCAGTACTTC
CASSLGVIAQETQYF
>TRBV6-6|TRBD2|TRBJ2-5|NA
TGTGCCAGCAGTCCCCCGGCGGGAGCGGACGGGGAGACCCAGTACTTC
CASSPPAGADGETQYF
>TRBV7-2|NA|TRBJ1-2|once
TGTGCCAGCAGCCAAGGATTTCCGAATGGCTACACCTTC
CASSQGFPNGYTF
>TRBV5-1|NA|TRBJ2-3|NA
TGCGCCAGCAGTAGACTACCACTTACTAGCACAGATACGCAGTATTTT
CASSRLPLTSTDTQYF
>TRBV27|TRBD1|TRBJ1-1|NA
TGTGCCAGCAGTTGGGACAGGAACATGAACACTGAAGCTTTCTTT
CASSWDRNMNTEAFF
>TRBV7-9|NA|TRBJ1-1|NA
TGTGCCAGCACCCAAATCAGCGGGAACACTGAAGCTTTCTTT
CASTQISGNTEAFF
>TRBV6-5|NA|TRBJ1-1|NA
TGTGCCAGCAGTTACGGGGCGGGGGCGCGAACTGAAGCTTTCTTT
CASSYGAGARTEAFF
>TRBV18|NA|TRBJ2-5|NA
TGTGCCAGCTCACCAAGTACCTACCTAACCCAAGAGACCCAGTACTTC
CASSPSTYLTQETQYF
>TRBV5-1|NA|TRBJ1-5|NA
TGCGCCAGCAGCTTGGACACGGCGGGGCCCCAGCATTTT
CASSLDTAGPQHF
>TRBV25-1|TRBD1|TRBJ2-7|NA
TGTGCCAGCAGTGACCCGGGGGACAGGGGGATCAACGAGCAGTACTTC
CASSDPGDRGINEQYF
>TRBV27|NA|TRBJ1-5|few
TGTGCCAGCAGTTTAAAGGCTGGGACTACCAATCAGCCCCAGCATTTT
CASSLKAGTTNQPQHF
>TRBV29-1|NA|TRBJ1-2|NA
TGCAGCGTTGTGGGCAGACTTTCCAACTATGGCTACACCTTC
CSVVGRLSNYGYTF
>TRBV9|NA|TRBJ1-1|few
TGTGCCAGCAGCGTAGCCGTGAACACTGAAGCTTTCTTT
CASSVAVNTEAFF
>TRBV6-6|TRBD1|TRBJ1-2|NA
TGTGCCAACCGGGACAGCAATTTAGGGTATGGCTACACCTTC
CANRDSNLGYGYTF
>TRBV29-1|TRBD1|TRBJ1-2|NA
TGCAGCGTTAAGGGGGCCAAAGAGGGTAACTATGGCTACACCTTC
CSVKGAKEGNYGYTF
>TRBV19|NA|TRBJ1-5|NA
TGTGCCAGTAGTAGATCCGGCGGGAGCAATCAGCCCCAGCATTTT
CASSRSGGSNQPQHF
>TRBV5-1|NA|TRBJ2-5|NA
TGCGCCAGCAGCTTGACACGAGAAGAGACCCAGTACTTC
CASSLTREETQYF
>TRBV6-6|NA|TRBJ1-6|NA
TGTGCCAGCAGTTACTTGGGGGCTGAATCACCCCTCCACTTT
CASSYLGAESPLHF
>TRBV9|TRBD1|TRBJ1-5|NA
TGTGCCAGCAGCGTGGCCGGGACAGATAATCAGCCCCAGCATTTT
CASSVAGTDNQPQHF
>TRBV13|TRBD2|TRBJ2-2|NA
TGTGCCAGCAGCAGCGGGGGAAACACCGGGGAGCTGTTTTTT
CASSSGGNTGELFF
>TRBV29-1|NA|TRBJ2-7|NA
TGCAGCGCCCTGGACAGCACCTACGAGCAGTACTTC
CSALDSTYEQYF
>TRBV30|NA|TRBJ2-3|NA
TGTGCCTGGAGTGCCCCGGGGGCCAGCACAGATACGCAGTATTTT
CAWSAPGASTDTQYF
>TRBV7-8|NA|TRBJ2-5|NA
TGTGCCAGCAGCTCCGACAGGCAAGAGACCCAGTACTTC
CASSSDRQETQYF
>TRBV30|NA|TRBJ1-1|NA
TGTGCCTGGACTTACCAGGGGCGGAACACTGAAGCTTTCTTT
CAWTYQGRNTEAFF
>TRBV15|TRBD1|TRBJ1-4|NA
TGTGCCACCCACCGGACAGGGAATGAAAAACTGTTTTTT
CATHRTGNEKLFF
>TRBV15|TRBD2|TRBJ2-5|NA
TGTGCCACCAGCAAACTCCCACTAGCGGGGGGAGAGACCCAGTACTTC
CATSKLPLAGGETQYF
>TRBV5-6|NA|TRBJ1-2|NA
TGTGCCAGCACCTCTAAGGGAAACCTCTATGGCTACACCTTC
CASTSKGNLYGYTF
>TRBV30|NA|TRBJ2-5|NA
TGTGCCTGGACTAAGGGACTTCAAGAGACCCAGTACTTC
CAWTKGLQETQYF
>TRBV19|NA|TRBJ2-1|NA
TGTGCCAGTAGGGCCCTGGGGAGCTCCTACAATGAGCAGTTCTTC
CASRALGSSYNEQFF
>TRBV6-5|TRBD1|TRBJ1-2|few
TGTGCCAGCAGTTTCGGACAGGGTTACACCTTC
CASSFGQGYTF
>TRBV5-1|TRBD1|TRBJ1-6|NA
TGCGCCAGCAGCTTGGCCTGGGACAGGGGCACTTCACCCCTCCACTTT
CASSLAWDRGTSPLHF
>TRBV7-9|NA|TRBJ2-7|few
TGTGCCAGCAGCACTATTAGGGAGCAGTACTTC
CASSTIREQYF
>TRBV5-1|NA|TRBJ1-2|NA
TGCGCCAGCAGCTTAGGGTTTACAAACTATGGCTACACCTTC
CASSLGFTNYGYTF
>TRBV29-1|TRBD2|TRBJ2-3|NA
TGCAGCGTTGGCCCCACCGGGACTAGCGGGGGCTCAGATACGCAGTATTTT
CSVGPTGTSGGSDTQYF
>TRBV7-9|NA|TRBJ1-1|NA
TGTGCCAGCAGCCGTGGGACTACTGAAGCTTTCTTT
CASSRGTTEAFF
>TRBV6-5|NA|TRBJ2-7|few
TGTGCCAGCAGTTACCGCGTACTGGGTGGCTTCGAGCAGTACTTC
CASSYRVLGGFEQYF
>TRBV19|NA|TRBJ2-6|NA
TGTGCCAGTAGTGCGGGGCAGGGACTGTCTGGGGCCAACGTCCTGACTTTC
CASSAGQGLSGANVLTF
>TRBV29-1|NA|TRBJ1-4|NA
TGCAGTTTTACTAGTAGGACGGGAGTCTATAATGAAAAACTGTTTTTT
CSFTSRTGVYNEKLFF
>TRBV5-8|TRBD1|TRBJ2-7|NA
TGTGCCAGCAGCTCCGGACAGGGCGGTCCCTTAAGCGAGCAGTACTTC
CASSSGQGGPLSEQYF
>TRBV9|NA|TRBJ1-5|NA
TGTGCCAGCAGCGTAGATTGGGATCAGCCCCAGCATTTT
CASSVDWDQPQHF
>TRBV2|TRBD2|TRBJ2-5|NA
TGTGCCAGGCAACTAGCGGGGAACCAAGAGACCCAGTACTTC
CARQLAGNQETQYF
>TRBV27|TRBD2|TRBJ2-3|few
TGTGCCAGCAGTCACCTACTAGCGGGGGGGCCTCATACGCAGTATTTT
CASSHLLAGGPHTQYF
>TRBV5-1|NA|TRBJ1-2|NA
TGCGCCAGCGCCAAAACCGGGACTACGTTCGGCTACACCTTC
CASAKTGTTFGYTF
>TRBV10-2|TRBD2|TRBJ2-1|NA
TGCGCCAGCACCCAGACTAGCGGGGGGGAGCAGTTCTTC
CASTQTSGGEQFF
>TRBV6-1|NA|TRBJ1-6|NA
TGTGCCAGCAGTGGCCAGGAGGGCAGGGGATGCTTT
CASSGQEGRGCF
>TRBV29-1|NA|TRBJ1-2|NA
TGCAGCGTGGGCGGACAGAACTATGGCTACACCTTC
CSVGGQNYGYTF
>TRBV4-1|NA|TRBJ1-5|NA
TGCGCCAGCAGCCAAGGGTTAAGGGGGGATCAGCCCCAGCATTTT
CASSQGLRGDQPQHF
>TRBV30|NA|TRBJ1-1|NA
TGTGCCTACATACCGTCGAGGGTGAACACTGAAGCTTTCTTT
CAYIPSRVNTEAFF
>TRBV2|TRBD1|TRBJ1-4|NA
TGTGCCAGCAACCGTGACAGGGCGACTAATGAAAAACTGTTTTTT
CASNRDRATNEKLFF
>TRBV5-8|NA|TRBJ1-2|NA
TGTGCCAGCAGCCCCCGGACACAGGAGGGCTACACCTTC
CASSPRTQEGYTF
>TRBV2|NA|TRBJ1-5|NA
TGTGCCAGCAGTCGCACGAATCAGCCCCAGCATTTT
CASSRTNQPQHF
>TRBV4-2|NA|TRBJ2-2|few
TGTGCCAGCAGCCAAGATCACAGGACGAACACCGGGGAGCTGTTTTTT
CASSQDHRTNTGELFF
>TRBV30|NA|TRBJ1-6|NA
TGTGCCTGGAGTCCGGGGTATAATTCACCCCTCCACTTT
CAWSPGYNSPLHF
>TRBV5-4|TRBD1|TRBJ2-4|NA
TGTGCCAGCAGCTCGGGGACAGACATAAACATTCAGTACTTC
CASSSGTDINIQYF
>TRBV6-1|NA|TRBJ1-1|NA
TGTGCCAGCATTTTAACGAACACTGAAGCTTTCTTT
CASILTNTEAFF